Presented here are 19 T cell receptor beta chains from one specimen sequenced in a study of cytomegalovirus exposure and HLA in healthy donors. Use of 60 Vbeta and 13 Jbeta primers characterized the PCR. Clones were sequenced by immunoSEQ multiplex PCR, and TCRdb holds only the in-frame ones, with some missing. This sample carries roughly 98,000 clones, around three quarters of them seen once, and the ten largest clones take more than 1.5%. The sequenced sample consisted of PBMCs. The receptors stem from a man aged 40-55 years in good health and CMV-seronegative.

The rearrangement links TRBV28 to TRBJ1-3; D is uncertain. CDR3 size: 17 residues. Germline V lookup: CDR1 MDHEN, CDR2 SYDVKM. V was clipped by 3 bases and J by 0 bases, with 15 bases between them. CDR3 residues: CASSFAQAITSGNTIYF. Here the CDR3 DNA reads TGTGCCAGCAGTTTCGCGCAAGCCATCACCTCTGGAAACACCATATATTTT.

This chain links TRBV28 with TRBJ1-3; D is uncertain. The CDR3 has 14 residues. With 3 bases removed from V and 0 bases from J, the gap between germline ends came to 6 bases. The germline gives CDR1 MDHEN, CDR2 SYDVKM. The CDR3 coding sequence is TGTGCCAGCAGTTTCAGTGACTCTGGAAACACCATATATTTT. It is translated as CASSFSDSGNTIYF.

The V call is TRBV4-3, the J call TRBJ1-3; D uncertain. Trimming stripped 4 bases from V and 2 bases from J, with 12 bases between. CDR1 is LGHNA, CDR2 YSLEER, per germline. This CDR3 comprises 15 residues. CDR3 DNA sequence: TGCGCCAGCAGCCTTGTGTACGGGGCTGGAAACACCATATATTTT. Its protein product is CASSLVYGAGNTIYF.

The chain recombines TRBV4-3 with TRBJ2-2, with 9 bases aligning to TRBD1. CDR3 length equals 15 residues. V lost 0 bases, J lost 6 bases, and 2 bases stayed unmatched. CDR1 is LGHNA, CDR2 YSLEER, per germline. The CDR3 spells CASSQDRQGAGELFF. The CDR3 nucleotides read TGCGCCAGCAGCCAAGATCGACAGGGGGCCGGGGAGCTGTTTTTT.

V and J are TRBV27 and TRBJ2-5, with TRBD1 matching 8 bases. With V trimmed by 8 bases and J by 4 bases, 15 bases remained unmatched. The CDR3 is made up of 16 amino acids. Germline CDR1 and CDR2: MNHEY and SMNVEV (reference sequence). CDR3 amino acids: CASATGQGLILETQYF. The CDR3 DNA follows: TGTGCCAGCGCTACCGGACAGGGATTAATATTAGAGACCCAGTACTTC.

This clone was seen a handful of times. The chain is built from TRBV2 and TRBJ2-7, with 7 bases that match TRBD2. The ends lost 6 bases at V and 4 bases at J; junction bases unmatched: 9. Germline lookup yields CDR1 SNHLY and CDR2 FYNNEI. CDR3 length: 14 amino acids. The CDR3 region is CASSSEGSGYEQYF. The CDR3 nucleotides are TGTGCCAGCAGCTCCGAGGGTAGCGGGTACGAGCAGTACTTC.

Worth noting for this clone: At the DNA level, this CDR3 is encoded by other sequences in the same sample as well. This sequence joins TRBV7-8 and TRBJ2-1, with 8 positions matching TRBD2. V gave up 4 bases and J gave up 4 bases; unmatched junction bases: 18. Germline CDR1 is SGHVS and CDR2 is FQNEAQ. This CDR3 region has 19 residues. CDR3 loop: CASSSHYISGVSSYNEQFF. DNA of the CDR3: TGTGCCAGCAGCTCCCATTATATTAGCGGGGTATCTTCTTACAATGAGCAGTTCTTC.

The chain carries TRBV2 and TRBJ2-3, with D perhaps matching TRBD2 (6 bases). V dropped 7 bases and J dropped 4 bases, with 18 bases sitting between them. Germline CDR1 is SNHLY and CDR2 is FYNNEI. The CDR3 sequence is 15 residues long. The CDR3 loop is CASTPGTLNADTQYF. CDR3 in DNA: TGTGCCAGCACCCCCGGGACTCTCAACGCAGATACGCAGTATTTT.

The CDR3 protein is CASSSTWGQGAPDTQYF. The CDR3 DNA follows: TGTGCCAGCAGTTCTACCTGGGGACAGGGGGCCCCAGATACGCAGTATTTT. The rearrangement links TRBV28 to TRBJ2-3; 12 nucleotides agree with TRBD1. V lost 4 bases and J lost 4; bases outside the gene matches: 9. This CDR3 has 17 residues. From germline, CDR1 is MDHEN and CDR2 SYDVKM.

A few counts support this clone. The chain recombines TRBV6-6 with TRBJ1-5; a weak D match, TRBD1 (6 bases). Germline V gives CDR1 MNHNY, CDR2 SVGAGI (reference sequence). The CDR3 length is 12 residues. V was trimmed by 5 bases and J by 4 bases, leaving 6 bases between them. CDR3 coding DNA: TGTGCCAGCAGTCAGGGGAATCAGCCCCAGCATTTT. This encodes CASSQGNQPQHF.

The chain combines TRBV19 with TRBJ2-7; TRBD1 agrees at 7 bases. The trim removed 8 bases at V and 3 bases at J, leaving 10 bases unmatched. This CDR3 comprises 14 residues. CDR1 is LNHDA, CDR2 SQIVND, per germline (reference sequence). The CDR3 DNA follows: TGTGCCAGTTGTAAGACAGGGAAAAGCTACGAGCAGTACTTC. Encoded protein: CASCKTGKSYEQYF.

In DNA, the CDR3 is TGTGCCAGCAGACTCACAGGGCATAGCAATCAGCCCCAGCATTTT. Its protein is CASRLTGHSNQPQHF. The chain has TRBV28 and TRBJ1-5, with D perhaps matching TRBD1 (6 bases). This CDR3 has 15 residues. The V gene's germline CDR1 is MDHEN and CDR2 SYDVKM. The ends were cut back, 6 bases at V and 0 bases at J, with 12 bases in the middle.

V and J are TRBV7-8 and TRBJ2-7; 9 positions match TRBD2. J gave up 5 bases and V 1 base, and 6 bases lay outside the gene matches. This CDR3 is 15 amino acids long. Germline loops: CDR1 SGHVS, CDR2 FQNEAQ. The CDR3, as DNA: TGTGCCAGCAGCTTAGGAGGAGCGGGAGGAGACGAGCAGTACTTC. Translation: CASSLGGAGGDEQYF. The full variable domain, completed using reference TRBV7-8 and TRBJ2-7, is GAGVSQSPRYKVAKRGQDVALRCDPISGHVSLFWYQQALGQGPEFLTYFQNEAQLDKSGLPSDRFFAERPEGSVSTLKIQRTQQEDSAVYLCASSLGGAGGDEQYFGPGTRLTVT.

This chain connects TRBV7-9 to TRBJ1-2; 7 bases are a match to TRBD1. V was clipped by 0 bases and J by 2 bases; unmatched bases: 3. The CDR3 consists of 15 residues. The germline CDR1 and CDR2 sequences are SEHNR and FQNEAQ (reference sequence). The CDR3 coding sequence is TGTGCCAGCAGCTTAGCGGGACAGCCAAACTATGGCTACACCTTC. This sequence encodes CASSLAGQPNYGYTF.

This clone was counted only a few times. This chain connects TRBV2 to TRBJ1-6; a possible D gene is TRBD1 (5 bases). The length of the CDR3 is 18 residues. Trimming stripped 7 bases from V and 6 bases from J, with 25 bases between. Germline V gene lookup returns CDR1 SNHLY and CDR2 FYNNEI. The CDR3 protein is CASKGLPNTRGSNSPLHF. As DNA, the CDR3 is TGTGCCAGCAAGGGCCTCCCGAACACAAGGGGTTCTAATTCACCCCTCCACTTT.

The V gene is TRBV6-1, the J gene TRBJ1-5, with 7 bases identical to TRBD1. Germline V CDR1 and CDR2: MNHNS, SASEGT. Trimming cost V 7 bases and J 3 bases; bases outside gene matches: 6. CDR3 size: 14 residues. The CDR3 nucleotides read TGTGCCAGCAACCCGACAGGGTTCAATCAGCCCCAGCATTTT. Translating gives CASNPTGFNQPQHF.

The J gene is TRBJ2-1, the V gene TRBV29-1, with a tentative D call TRBD1 (5 bases). The germline CDR1 and CDR2 sequences are SQVTM and ANQGSEA. The CDR3 has 9 residues. V lost 7 bases to trimming and J lost 7 bases, with 5 bases between them. CDR3 sequence: CSAGNEQFF. The DNA of the CDR3 is TGCAGCGCAGGGAATGAGCAGTTCTTC.

V is TRBV19 and J is TRBJ2-7; 7 nucleotides match TRBD2. The J segment lost 6 bases and the V segment lost 5 bases, leaving 1 base of the junction unmatched. This CDR3 spans 11 amino acids. Germline values: CDR1 LNHDA, CDR2 SQIVND (reference sequence). CDR3 coding DNA: TGTGCCAGTAGTGAGCGGGGCGAGCAGTACTTC. The encoded protein is CASSERGEQYF.

V and J are TRBV11-2 and TRBJ2-1; TRBD2 matches 12 bases. The CDR3 is 16 amino acids. Unmatched junction bases numbered 5, after V lost 4 bases and J lost 4 bases. Per germline, CDR1 SGHAT and CDR2 FQNNGV. The CDR3 coding sequence is TGTGCCAGCAGCTCTCAACTAGCGGGGGGATACAATGAGCAGTTCTTC. It is translated as CASSSQLAGGYNEQFF.